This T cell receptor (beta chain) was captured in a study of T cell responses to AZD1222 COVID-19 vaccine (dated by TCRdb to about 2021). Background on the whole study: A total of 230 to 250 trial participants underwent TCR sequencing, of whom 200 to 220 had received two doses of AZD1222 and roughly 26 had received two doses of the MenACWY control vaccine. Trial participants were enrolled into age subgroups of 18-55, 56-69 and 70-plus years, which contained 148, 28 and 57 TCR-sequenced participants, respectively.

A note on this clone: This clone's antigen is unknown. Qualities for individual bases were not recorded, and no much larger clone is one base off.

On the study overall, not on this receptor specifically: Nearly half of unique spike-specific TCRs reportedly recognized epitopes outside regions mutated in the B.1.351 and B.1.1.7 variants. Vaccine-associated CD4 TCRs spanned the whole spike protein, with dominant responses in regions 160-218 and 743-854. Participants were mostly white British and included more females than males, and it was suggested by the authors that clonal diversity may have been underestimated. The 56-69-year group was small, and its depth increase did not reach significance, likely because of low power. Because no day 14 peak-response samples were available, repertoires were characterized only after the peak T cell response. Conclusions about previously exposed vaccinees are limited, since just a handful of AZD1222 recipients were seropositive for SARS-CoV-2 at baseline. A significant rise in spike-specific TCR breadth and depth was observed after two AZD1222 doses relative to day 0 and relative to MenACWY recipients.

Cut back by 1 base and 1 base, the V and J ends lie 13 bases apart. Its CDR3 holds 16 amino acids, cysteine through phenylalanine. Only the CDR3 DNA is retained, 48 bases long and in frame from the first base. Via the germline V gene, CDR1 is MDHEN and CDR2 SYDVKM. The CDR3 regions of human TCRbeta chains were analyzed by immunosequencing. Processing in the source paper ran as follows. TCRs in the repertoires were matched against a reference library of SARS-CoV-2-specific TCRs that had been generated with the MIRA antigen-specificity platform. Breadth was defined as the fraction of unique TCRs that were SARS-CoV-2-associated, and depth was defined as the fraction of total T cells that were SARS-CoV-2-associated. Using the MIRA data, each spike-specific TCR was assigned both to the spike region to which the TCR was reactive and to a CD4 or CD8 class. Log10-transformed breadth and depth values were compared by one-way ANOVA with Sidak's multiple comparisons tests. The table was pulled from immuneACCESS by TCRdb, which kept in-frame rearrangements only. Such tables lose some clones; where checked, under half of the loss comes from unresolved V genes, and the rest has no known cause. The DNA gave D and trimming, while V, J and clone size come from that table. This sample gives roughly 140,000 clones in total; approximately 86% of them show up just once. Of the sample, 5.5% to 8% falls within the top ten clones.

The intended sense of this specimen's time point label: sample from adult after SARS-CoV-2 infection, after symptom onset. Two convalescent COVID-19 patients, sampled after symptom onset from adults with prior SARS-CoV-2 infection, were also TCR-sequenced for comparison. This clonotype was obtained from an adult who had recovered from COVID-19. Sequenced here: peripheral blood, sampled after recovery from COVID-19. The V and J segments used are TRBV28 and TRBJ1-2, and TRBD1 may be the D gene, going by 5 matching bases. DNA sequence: TGTGCCAGCAGTTTATTGGGAGGGGCGCTTAACTATGGCTACACCTTC. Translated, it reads CASSLLGGALNYGYTF.